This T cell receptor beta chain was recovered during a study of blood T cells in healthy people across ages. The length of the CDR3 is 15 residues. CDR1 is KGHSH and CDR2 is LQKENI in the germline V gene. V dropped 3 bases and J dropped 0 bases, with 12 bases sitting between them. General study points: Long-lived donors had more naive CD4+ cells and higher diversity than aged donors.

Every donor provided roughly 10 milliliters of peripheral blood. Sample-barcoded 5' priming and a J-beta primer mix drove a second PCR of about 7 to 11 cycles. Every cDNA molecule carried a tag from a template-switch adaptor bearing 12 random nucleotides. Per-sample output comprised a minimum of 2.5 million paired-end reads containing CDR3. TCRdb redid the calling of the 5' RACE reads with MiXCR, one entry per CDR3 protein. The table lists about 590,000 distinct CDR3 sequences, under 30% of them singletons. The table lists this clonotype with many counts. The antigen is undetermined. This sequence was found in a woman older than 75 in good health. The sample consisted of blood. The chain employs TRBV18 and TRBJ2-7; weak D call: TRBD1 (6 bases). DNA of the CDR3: TGTGCCAGCTCACCGACAGGAATCCTCTCCTACGAGCAGTACTTC. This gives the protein CASSPTGILSYEQYF.